The rows below give T cell receptor beta chains drawn from one sample of a study of post-analysis software for immune sequencing data. TCRdb called the PCR reads again in MiXCR, with one record for every CDR3 protein. The table includes roughly 540,000 distinct CDR3 sequences, approximately 34% detected once. Sequencing used blood. These receptors were collected from a girl between 2 and 17 years old with multiple sclerosis. Each CDR3 is given with its conserved first and last residue. A D gene is named only where the DNA matches it firmly. Some rows mark clone size as missing; the rest say once, few, many or name a class of expanded clone.

clone size: .; D gene: .; V gene: TRBV18; J gene: TRBJ2-3; CDR3 protein: CASWTGPSTDTQYF; CDR3 DNA: TGTGCCAGCTGGACGGGACCTAGCACAGATACGCAGTATTTT
clone size: .; D gene: .; V gene: TRBV7-2; J gene: TRBJ2-5; CDR3 protein: CASSILVAETQYF; CDR3 DNA: TGTGCCAGCAGCATCCTAGTTGCCGAGACCCAGTACTTC
clone size: .; D gene: .; V gene: TRBV6-2/TRBV6-3; J gene: TRBJ2-2; CDR3 protein: CASSYSGGPTGELFF; CDR3 DNA: TGTGCCAGCAGTTACTCGGGGGGGCCCACCGGGGAGCTGTTTTTT
clone size: .; D gene: TRBD1; V gene: TRBV5-1; J gene: TRBJ2-1; CDR3 protein: CASSSPGQPNHPTYNEQFF; CDR3 DNA: TGCGCCAGCAGCTCTCCGGGACAGCCAAACCACCCTACCTACAATGAGCAGTTCTTC
clone size: few; D gene: TRBD1; V gene: TRBV27; J gene: TRBJ2-5; CDR3 protein: CASRKKDREKETQYF; CDR3 DNA: TGTGCCAGCAGAAAAAAGGACAGGGAAAAGGAGACCCAGTACTTC
clone size: .; D gene: TRBD1; V gene: TRBV7-2; J gene: TRBJ1-1; CDR3 protein: CASLRDRVNTEAFF; CDR3 DNA: TGTGCCAGCTTGCGGGACAGGGTGAACACTGAAGCTTTCTTT
clone size: .; D gene: .; V gene: TRBV24-1; J gene: TRBJ1-2; CDR3 protein: CATSAADTLGNYGYTF; CDR3 DNA: TGTGCCACCAGTGCCGCCGACACCCTGGGGAACTATGGCTACACCTTC
clone size: .; D gene: TRBD2; V gene: TRBV20-1; J gene: TRBJ2-1; CDR3 protein: CSARDVLAGWGSYNEQFF; CDR3 DNA: TGCAGTGCTAGAGATGTACTAGCGGGTTGGGGATCCTACAATGAGCAGTTCTTC
clone size: many; D gene: TRBD2; V gene: TRBV20-1; J gene: TRBJ2-7; CDR3 protein: CSAREYTSGGSYEQYF; CDR3 DNA: TGCAGTGCTAGAGAGTACACTAGCGGGGGAAGCTACGAGCAGTACTTC
clone size: .; D gene: .; V gene: TRBV15; J gene: TRBJ2-5; CDR3 protein: CATSRDLKETQYF; CDR3 DNA: TGTGCCACCAGCAGAGATCTTAAAGAGACCCAGTACTTC
clone size: few; D gene: TRBD2; V gene: TRBV11-3; J gene: TRBJ2-3; CDR3 protein: CASSHGLASTDTQYF; CDR3 DNA: TGTGCCAGCAGCCACGGACTAGCTAGCACAGATACGCAGTATTTT
clone size: few; D gene: .; V gene: TRBV4-1; J gene: TRBJ1-1; CDR3 protein: CASSHHGNTEAFF; CDR3 DNA: TGCGCCAGCAGCCATCATGGGAACACTGAAGCTTTCTTT
clone size: once; D gene: TRBD1; V gene: TRBV18; J gene: TRBJ2-7; CDR3 protein: CASSPNSQGASYEQYF; CDR3 DNA: TGTGCCAGCTCACCAAATTCACAGGGGGCCTCCTACGAGCAGTACTTC
clone size: .; D gene: .; V gene: TRBV5-5; J gene: TRBJ1-1; CDR3 protein: CASSFRDAAFF; CDR3 DNA: TGTGCCAGCAGCTTCCGGGACGCAGCTTTCTTT
clone size: .; D gene: TRBD1; V gene: TRBV15; J gene: TRBJ2-7; CDR3 protein: CATSRLDRGLYEQYF; CDR3 DNA: TGTGCCACCAGCAGGTTAGACAGGGGGCTCTACGAGCAGTACTTC
clone size: .; D gene: .; V gene: TRBV5-5; J gene: TRBJ1-2; CDR3 protein: CASSLAQAAGYGYTF; CDR3 DNA: TGTGCCAGCAGCTTGGCACAGGCCGCGGGGTATGGCTACACCTTC
clone size: .; D gene: .; V gene: TRBV5-1; J gene: TRBJ1-1; CDR3 protein: CASSLEGRQGTEAFF; CDR3 DNA: TGCGCCAGCAGCCTGGAGGGCAGACAAGGCACTGAAGCTTTCTTT
clone size: few; D gene: .; V gene: TRBV5-6; J gene: TRBJ2-7; CDR3 protein: CASSLVGSPYEQYF; CDR3 DNA: TGTGCCAGCAGCCTCGTCGGCAGTCCCTACGAGCAGTACTTC
clone size: few; D gene: .; V gene: TRBV5-6; J gene: TRBJ1-1; CDR3 protein: CASSLQVGNTEAFF; CDR3 DNA: TGTGCCAGCAGCTTGCAGGTTGGGAACACTGAAGCTTTCTTT
clone size: .; D gene: .; V gene: TRBV5-1; J gene: TRBJ1-4; CDR3 protein: CASSFDRPTNEKLFF; CDR3 DNA: TGCGCCAGCAGCTTCGACAGGCCAACTAATGAAAAACTGTTTTTT
clone size: .; D gene: TRBD1; V gene: TRBV20-1; J gene: TRBJ1-2; CDR3 protein: CSADRTGGASYRYGYTF; CDR3 DNA: TGCAGTGCTGACCGGACAGGGGGCGCCTCTTATCGCTATGGCTACACCTTC
clone size: .; D gene: TRBD2; V gene: TRBV11-3; J gene: TRBJ2-1; CDR3 protein: CASSSASGGTYNEQFF; CDR3 DNA: TGTGCCAGCAGCTCCGCTAGCGGGGGAACCTACAATGAGCAGTTCTTC
clone size: .; D gene: .; V gene: TRBV20-1; J gene: TRBJ2-7; CDR3 protein: CSARDLDGGYEQYF; CDR3 DNA: TGCAGTGCTAGAGATCTGGACGGAGGCTACGAGCAGTACTTC
clone size: .; D gene: .; V gene: TRBV20-1; J gene: TRBJ1-6; CDR3 protein: CSARDPLRGAYNSPLHF; CDR3 DNA: TGCAGTGCTAGAGACCCCCTAAGAGGGGCATATAATTCACCCCTCCACTTT
clone size: .; D gene: TRBD1; V gene: TRBV7-9; J gene: TRBJ1-2; CDR3 protein: CASSTQGAHPDGYTF; CDR3 DNA: TGTGCCAGCAGCACACAGGGGGCTCACCCTGATGGCTACACCTTC
clone size: .; D gene: TRBD2; V gene: TRBV4-1; J gene: TRBJ2-1; CDR3 protein: CASSQELRRGGQYEQFF; CDR3 DNA: TGCGCCAGCAGCCAAGAGCTCCGGCGCGGGGGGCAGTATGAGCAGTTCTTC
clone size: .; D gene: .; V gene: TRBV4-2; J gene: TRBJ2-3; CDR3 protein: CASSPAWGITDTQYF; CDR3 DNA: TGTGCCAGCAGCCCGGCGTGGGGGATCACAGATACGCAGTATTTT